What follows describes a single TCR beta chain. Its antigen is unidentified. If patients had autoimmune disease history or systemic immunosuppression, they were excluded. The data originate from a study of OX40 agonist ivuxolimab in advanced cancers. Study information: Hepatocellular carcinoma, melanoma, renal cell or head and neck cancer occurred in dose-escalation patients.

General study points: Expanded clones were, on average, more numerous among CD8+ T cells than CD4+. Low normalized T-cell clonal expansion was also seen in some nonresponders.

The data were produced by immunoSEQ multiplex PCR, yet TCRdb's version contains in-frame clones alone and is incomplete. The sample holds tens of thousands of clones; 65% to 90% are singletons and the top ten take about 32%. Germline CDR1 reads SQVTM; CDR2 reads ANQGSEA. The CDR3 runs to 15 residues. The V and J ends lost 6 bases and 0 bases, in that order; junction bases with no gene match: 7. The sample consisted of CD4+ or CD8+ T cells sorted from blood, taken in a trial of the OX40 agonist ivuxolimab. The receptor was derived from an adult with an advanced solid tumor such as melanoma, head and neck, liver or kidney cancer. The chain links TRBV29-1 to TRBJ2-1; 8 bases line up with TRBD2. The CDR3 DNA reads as TGCAGCGTCACCGGGACTAGTGGCTCCTACAATGAGCAGTTCTTC. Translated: CSVTGTSGSYNEQFF.